These 15 T cell receptor beta chains share one sample of origin, sequenced in a study of graft-versus-host responses after intestinal transplantation. TCRdb's table, derived via immunoSEQ multiplex PCR, lists solely in-frame clones and lacks some. The table shows some 45,000 clones, with 85% to 95% occurring only once. The sequenced sample was PBMCs, obtained approximately 340 days after intestinal transplant. Every receptor here comes from a human patient who received an intestinal transplant, so some T cells may come from the graft donor.

The rearrangement uses TRBV12-5 and TRBJ2-7; 7 bases match TRBD2. After removal of 6 bases from V and 0 bases from J, the junction contained 5 bases not matched to a gene. The CDR3 is 14 amino acids. Germline lookup yields CDR1 LGHNT and CDR2 FRNRAP. The CDR3 spells CASGLRESSYEQYF. The CDR3 coding sequence is TGTGCTAGTGGATTGCGGGAGAGCTCCTACGAGCAGTACTTC.

This clone was counted a single time. J is TRBJ1-4 and V is TRBV7-9; D uncertain. This CDR3 is built from 14 residues. Germline CDR1 SEHNR, CDR2 FQNEAQ (reference sequence). V lost 4 bases and J lost 4, with 10 bases in between. The CDR3 here is CASSSTAVNEKLFF. CDR3 sequence (DNA): TGTGCCAGCAGCTCCACGGCCGTTAATGAAAAACTGTTTTTT.

This chain joins TRBV29-1 and TRBJ2-7, with no clear D. CDR1 and CDR2 (germline): SQVTM, ANQGSEA. Trimming shortened V by 7 bases and J by 3 bases, and 16 bases separated the two germline ends. This CDR3 contains 13 residues. The CDR3 region is CSGADVPLYEQYF. The CDR3 DNA follows: TGCAGCGGCGCGGACGTCCCCCTCTACGAGCAGTACTTC.

This chain joins TRBV18 and TRBJ1-1, with a possible D match to TRBD1 (5 bases). The CDR3 is 16 residues long. The V gene's germline CDR1 is KGHSH and CDR2 LQKENI. V shed 4 bases and J shed 2 bases, with 17 bases lying between them. DNA for the CDR3: TGTGCCAGCTCACGTCAGGGTCTTGACATAAACACTGAAGCTTTCTTT. Translated: CASSRQGLDINTEAFF.

This chain links TRBV19 with TRBJ1-6, with D tentatively TRBD1 (5 bases). Germline loops: CDR1 LNHDA, CDR2 SQIVND (reference sequence). This CDR3 has 14 amino acids. Trimming took off 8 bases at V and 7 bases at J, with 15 bases between the two ends. The CDR3, as DNA: TGTGCCAGTGACATGGGGGAAATGAATTCACCCCTCCACTTT. Translating gives CASDMGEMNSPLHF.

The chain recombines TRBV5-6 with TRBJ1-2; possibly TRBD1 for D (5 bases). Germline lookup yields CDR1 SGHDT and CDR2 YYEEEE. The CDR3 consists of 12 residues. V gave up 2 bases and J gave up 8 bases, with 10 bases separating them. CDR3 sequence reads: CASSLGTTGYTF. CDR3 sequence (DNA): TGTGCCAGCAGCTTAGGGACGACCGGCTACACCTTC.

V is TRBV9 and J is TRBJ1-1, with 8 positions matching TRBD1. CDR1 SGDLS and CDR2 YYNGEE come from the germline V gene. Trimming cost V 0 bases and J 0 bases; bases outside gene matches: 10. The CDR3 runs to 18 residues. DNA of the CDR3: TGTGCCAGCAGCGTAGGGGTCAGGGGGCCTACTATGAACACTGAAGCTTTCTTT. This gives the protein CASSVGVRGPTMNTEAFF.

The rearrangement uses TRBV6-6 and TRBJ1-5; TRBD1 aligns across 8 bases. The CDR3 is made up of 15 amino acids. CDR1 and CDR2 (germline): MNHNY, SVGAGI (reference sequence). The J segment lost 7 bases and the V segment lost 10 bases, leaving 15 bases of the junction unmatched. CDR3 amino acids: CATSEGTGGMQPQHF. The CDR3 nucleotides read TGTGCCACCAGCGAGGGTACAGGGGGGATGCAGCCCCAGCATTTT.

The V and J genes are TRBV6-1 and TRBJ1-6; a possible D gene is TRBD1 (6 bases). Germline V CDR1 and CDR2: MNHNS, SASEGT. V was trimmed by 7 bases and J by 9 bases, leaving 19 bases between them. The CDR3 loop spans 15 amino acids. CDR3 DNA: TGTGCCAGCACCCTCGGACAAGGACAGAGTTCACCCCTCCACTTT. This codes for CASTLGQGQSSPLHF.

The chain employs TRBV10-3 and TRBJ2-3, with TRBD2 as a possible D gene (5 bases). Trimming took off 10 bases at V and 2 bases at J, with 16 bases between the two ends. The CDR3 has 14 amino acids. CDR1 is ENHRY and CDR2 is SYGVKD in the germline V gene. The CDR3 loop reads CATRSSGPTDTQYF. DNA for the CDR3: TGTGCCACTCGATCCAGCGGTCCCACAGATACGCAGTATTTT.

The chain employs TRBV20-1 and TRBJ1-6; tentative D call: TRBD1 (5 bases). Looked up from germline, CDR1 is DFQATT and CDR2 is SNEGSKA (reference sequence). V was cut by 2 bases and J by 10 bases, with 6 bases left in between. The CDR3 is made up of 11 amino acids. CDR3: CSARRGSPLHF. Written as DNA, the CDR3 is TGCAGTGCTAGACGGGGGTCACCCCTCCACTTT.

The rearrangement joins TRBV6-6 to TRBJ2-7, with 10 nucleotides matching TRBD2. The CDR3 is 16 amino acids. After removal of 2 bases from V and 7 bases from J, the junction contained 11 bases not matched to a gene. Germline-derived CDR1 and CDR2 are MNHNY and SVGAGI (reference sequence). The CDR3 protein is CASSYPGAGGPNEQYF. In DNA form, the CDR3 reads TGTGCCAGCAGTTACCCCGGAGCGGGAGGGCCGAATGAGCAGTACTTC.

This clone was found once. The chain employs TRBV2 and TRBJ1-1; D unclear. Trimming removed 2 bases from V and 0 bases from J, with 10 bases in between. Germline-derived CDR1 and CDR2 are SNHLY and FYNNEI. The CDR3 covers 15 residues. The CDR3 coding sequence is TGTGCCAGCAGTGAACTTGGGCCATTGAACACTGAAGCTTTCTTT. Its translation is CASSELGPLNTEAFF.

This rearrangement joins TRBV6-6 to TRBJ1-4, with D tentatively TRBD1 (5 bases). The germline V gene encodes CDR1 MNHNY and CDR2 SVGAGI (reference sequence). Trimming left V 5 bases short and J 5 bases short, with 15 bases between. The CDR3 spans 15 residues. CDR3 sequence reads: CASSPRDGRNEKLFF. The CDR3 nucleotides are TGTGCCAGCAGTCCCCGGGACGGGAGAAATGAAAAACTGTTTTTT.

V usage is TRBV6-1 and J usage is TRBJ2-5, with 9 bases fitting TRBD2. J lost 4 bases, V lost 4 bases, and 4 bases had no gene match. There are 14 residues in the CDR3. Germline CDR1 and CDR2: MNHNS and SASEGT. For the CDR3, the DNA is TGTGCCAGCAGTGTCTGGCGGGGGGGAGAGACCCAGTACTTC. This translates into CASSVWRGGETQYF.